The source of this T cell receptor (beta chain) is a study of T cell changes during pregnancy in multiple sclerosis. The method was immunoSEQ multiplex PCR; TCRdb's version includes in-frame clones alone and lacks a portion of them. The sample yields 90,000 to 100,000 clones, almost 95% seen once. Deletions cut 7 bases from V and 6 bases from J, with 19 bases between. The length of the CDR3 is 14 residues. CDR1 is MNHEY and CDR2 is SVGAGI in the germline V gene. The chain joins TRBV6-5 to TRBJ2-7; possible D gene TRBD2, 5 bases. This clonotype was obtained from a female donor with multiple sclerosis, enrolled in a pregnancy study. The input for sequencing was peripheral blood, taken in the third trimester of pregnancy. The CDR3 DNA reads TGTGCCAGCAAGAGGGAAGGGAGCCCCCTCGAGCAGTACTTC. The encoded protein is CASKREGSPLEQYF.